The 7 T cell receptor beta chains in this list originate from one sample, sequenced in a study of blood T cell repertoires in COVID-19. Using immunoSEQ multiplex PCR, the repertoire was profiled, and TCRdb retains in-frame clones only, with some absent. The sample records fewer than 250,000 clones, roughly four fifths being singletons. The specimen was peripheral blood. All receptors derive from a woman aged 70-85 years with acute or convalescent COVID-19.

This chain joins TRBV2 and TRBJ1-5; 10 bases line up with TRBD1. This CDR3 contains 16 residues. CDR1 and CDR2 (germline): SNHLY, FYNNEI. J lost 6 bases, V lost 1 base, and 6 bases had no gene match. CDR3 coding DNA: TGTGCCAGCAGTGAAGGTGGGACAGGGGTGGCTCAGCCCCAGCATTTT. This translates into CASSEGGTGVAQPQHF. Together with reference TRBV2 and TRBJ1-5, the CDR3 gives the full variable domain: EPEVTQTPSHQVTQMGQEVILRCVPISNHLYFYWYRQILGQKVEFLVSFYNNEISEKSEIFDDQFSVERPDGSNFTLKIRSTKLEDSAMYFCASSEGGTGVAQPQHFGDGTRLSIL.

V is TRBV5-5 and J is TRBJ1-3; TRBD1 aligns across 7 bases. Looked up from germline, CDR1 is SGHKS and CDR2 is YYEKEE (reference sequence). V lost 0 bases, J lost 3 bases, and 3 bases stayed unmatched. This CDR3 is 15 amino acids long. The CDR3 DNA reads TGTGCCAGCAGCTTGGCGACAGGGATTGGAAACACCATATATTTT. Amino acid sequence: CASSLATGIGNTIYF.

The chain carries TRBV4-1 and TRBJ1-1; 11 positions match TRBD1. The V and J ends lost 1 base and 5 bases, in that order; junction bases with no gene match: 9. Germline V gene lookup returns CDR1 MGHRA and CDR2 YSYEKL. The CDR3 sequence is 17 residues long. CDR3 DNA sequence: TGCGCCAGCAGCCAAGTCGCCGGGACAGGGGGTTGGACTGAAGCTTTCTTT. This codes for CASSQVAGTGGWTEAFF.

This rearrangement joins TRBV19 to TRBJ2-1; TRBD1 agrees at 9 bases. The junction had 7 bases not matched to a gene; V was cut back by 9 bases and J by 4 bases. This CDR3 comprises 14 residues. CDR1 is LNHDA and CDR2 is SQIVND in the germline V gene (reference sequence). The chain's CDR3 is CASPGQGSYNEQFF. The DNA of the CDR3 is TGTGCCAGCCCGGGACAGGGTTCGTACAATGAGCAGTTCTTC.

The CDR3 here is CSASPTGGNQPQHF. The CDR3 DNA reads TGCAGTGCTAGTCCCACAGGGGGGAATCAGCCCCAGCATTTT. The chain couples TRBV20-1 to TRBJ1-5; 8 nucleotides agree with TRBD1. The V segment lost 3 bases and the J segment 4 bases; nucleotides outside the gene matches: 5. Germline V gives CDR1 DFQATT, CDR2 SNEGSKA (reference sequence). This CDR3 region has 14 residues.

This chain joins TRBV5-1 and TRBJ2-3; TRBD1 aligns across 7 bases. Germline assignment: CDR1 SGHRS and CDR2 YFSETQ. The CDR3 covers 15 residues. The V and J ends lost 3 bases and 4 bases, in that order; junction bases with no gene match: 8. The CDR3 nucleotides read TGCGCCAGCAGCTCAGGCAGGGGGAGCCCAGATACGCAGTATTTT. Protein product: CASSSGRGSPDTQYF.

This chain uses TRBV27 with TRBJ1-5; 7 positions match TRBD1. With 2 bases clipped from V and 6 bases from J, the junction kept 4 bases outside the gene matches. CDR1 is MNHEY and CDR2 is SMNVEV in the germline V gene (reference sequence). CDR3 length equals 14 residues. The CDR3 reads CASSLDRVGQPQHF. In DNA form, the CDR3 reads TGTGCCAGCAGTTTAGACAGGGTCGGTCAGCCCCAGCATTTT.